Shown below are 2 T cell receptor beta chains from a single sample sequenced in a study of chemoradiotherapy in HPV16-positive cancers. TCRdb keeps only in-frame clones here, not all; method: immunoSEQ multiplex PCR. The sample has nearly 2,500 clones, about 86% seen once. Sample: tumor tissue, taken from a patient who underwent chemoradiotherapy. These receptors came from a human donor with HPV-associated anogenital cancer.

This clone was recorded a few times. V usage is TRBV6-6 and J usage is TRBJ1-1; TRBD1 agrees at 7 bases. CDR1 MNHNY and CDR2 SVGAGI come from the germline V gene (reference sequence). V dropped 4 bases and J dropped 1; count of bases not matched to a gene: 6. The CDR3 loop spans 15 amino acids. CDR3 sequence (DNA): TGTGCCAGCAGTTCCCTACAGGGGTCGAACACTGAAGCTTTCTTT. It is translated as CASSSLQGSNTEAFF.

The chain carries TRBV11-2 and TRBJ2-5; 9 bases line up with TRBD2. Germline CDR1 is SGHAT and CDR2 is FQNNGV. This CDR3 contains 19 residues. Trimming removed 0 bases from V and 2 bases from J; junction bases left unmatched: 13. The CDR3 sequence is CASSLDMVAGAPNQETQYF. CDR3 DNA: TGTGCCAGCAGCTTAGATATGGTAGCGGGAGCCCCTAATCAAGAGACCCAGTACTTC.